A selection of T cell receptor beta chains follows, all from one sample in a study of blood T cell repertoires in COVID-19. Produced via immunoSEQ multiplex PCR; TCRdb's table is partial and in-frame only. The sample has a few hundred thousand clones, approximately 89% seen once. Sequencing used PBMCs or T cells enriched from blood (not recorded which). The source is a woman aged 45-65 years who had been exposed to COVID-19. Each CDR3 is given with its conserved first and last residue. A D gene is named only where the DNA matches it firmly. For some rows the clone size is stated as once, few or many, or as a class when expanded; others skip it.

d_call	clone_size	v_call	j_call	cdr3_aa	cdr3_nt
TRBD2	.	TRBV28	TRBJ2-3	CASSWGGGDTQYF	TGTGCCAGCAGTTGGGGCGGGGGAGATACGCAGTATTTT
.	.	TRBV6-5	TRBJ1-6	CASSLQINSPLHF	TGTGCCAGCAGTTTACAGATTAATTCACCCCTCCACTTT
TRBD2	.	TRBV6-2/TRBV6-3	TRBJ2-1	CASSYQAGRAYNEQFF	TGTGCCAGCAGTTACCAAGCGGGACGCGCCTACAATGAGCAGTTCTTC
.	.	TRBV14	TRBJ2-7	CASSQGAAGATYEQYF	TGTGCCAGCAGCCAAGGTGCGGCGGGGGCGACCTACGAGCAGTACTTC
.	few	TRBV18	TRBJ1-5	CASSSLRDQPQHF	TGTGCCAGCTCATCCCTCAGGGATCAGCCCCAGCATTTT
.	.	TRBV6-1	TRBJ2-3	CASSEVPPQISTDTQYF	TGTGCCAGCAGTGAGGTCCCCCCACAGATTAGCACAGATACGCAGTATTTT
TRBD2	.	TRBV7-8	TRBJ2-7	CASSLVSLAGALTYEQYF	TGTGCCAGCAGCTTAGTTTCCCTAGCGGGGGCGTTAACCTACGAGCAGTACTTC
.	.	TRBV27	TRBJ1-5	CASSHSGLGNQPQHF	TGTGCCAGCAGTCACTCAGGGTTGGGCAATCAGCCCCAGCATTTT
.	.	TRBV2	TRBJ2-7	CASSVKIIYEQYF	TGTGCCAGCAGTGTAAAAATTATCTACGAGCAGTACTTC
.	once	TRBV7-9	TRBJ1-2	CASSWGEDGYTF	TGTGCCAGCAGCTGGGGGGAGGACGGCTACACCTTC
TRBD2	.	TRBV6-5	TRBJ2-1	CASSPLAGGHNEQFF	TGTGCCAGCAGTCCACTAGCGGGGGGGCACAATGAGCAGTTCTTC
.	.	TRBV6-2/TRBV6-3	TRBJ1-5	CASSLMRGSLGGSNQPQHF	TGTGCCAGCAGCCTAATGCGTGGGAGCCTCGGTGGCAGCAATCAGCCCCAGCATTTT
TRBD1	.	TRBV5-1	TRBJ2-5	CASSLGQGGSQYF	TGCGCCAGCAGCTTGGGACAGGGGGGGTCCCAGTACTTC
TRBD2	.	TRBV7-2	TRBJ2-3	CASSLVSGLGASDTQYF	TGTGCCAGCAGCTTAGTGTCGGGACTAGGTGCTTCAGATACGCAGTATTTT
.	.	TRBV4-2	TRBJ2-5	CASSQGQAQETQYF	TGTGCCAGCAGCCAAGGACAGGCACAAGAGACCCAGTACTTC
.	.	TRBV2	TRBJ1-4	CASMDPGQQLFF	TGTGCCAGCATGGACCCGGGACAACAACTGTTTTTT
.	.	TRBV15	TRBJ1-1	CATSRDGNTEAFF	TGTGCCACCAGCAGAGACGGGAACACTGAAGCTTTCTTT
TRBD1	.	TRBV3-1/TRBV3-2	TRBJ2-1	CASSQGDSYNEQFF	TGTGCCAGCAGCCAAGGGGACAGCTACAATGAGCAGTTCTTC
.	once	TRBV5-1	TRBJ2-1	CASSFQGYNEQFF	TGCGCCAGCAGCTTTCAGGGATACAATGAGCAGTTCTTC
TRBD2	.	TRBV3-1/TRBV3-2	TRBJ2-7	CASSRRGGRDEQYF	TGTGCCAGCAGCCGACGGGGGGGCAGAGACGAGCAGTACTTC
.	.	TRBV19	TRBJ1-5	CASRTGHSNQPQHF	TGTGCCAGTAGAACAGGTCACAGCAATCAGCCCCAGCATTTT
TRBD1	once	TRBV5-5	TRBJ1-2	CASSWDRGKSGYTF	TGTGCCAGCAGTTGGGACAGGGGAAAGAGTGGCTACACCTTC
TRBD2	.	TRBV18	TRBJ2-3	CASSPGTSGGASTDTQYF	TGTGCCAGCTCACCGGGGACTAGCGGGGGGGCTAGCACAGATACGCAGTATTTT
.	.	TRBV9	TRBJ1-6	CASSVTGDPYNSPLHF	TGTGCCAGCAGCGTGACAGGTGACCCGTATAATTCACCCCTCCACTTT
.	.	TRBV19	TRBJ1-2	CASSIDPGPTYGYTF	TGTGCCAGTAGTATTGACCCAGGCCCTACCTATGGCTACACCTTC
TRBD1	.	TRBV28	TRBJ1-5	CASSVPYGRGHQPQHF	TGTGCCAGCAGTGTCCCCTATGGCAGGGGGCACCAGCCCCAGCATTTT
.	few	TRBV5-1	TRBJ2-1	CASSIRDKDNEQFF	TGCGCCAGCAGCATCCGGGACAAAGACAATGAGCAGTTCTTC
TRBD1	.	TRBV5-4	TRBJ1-2	CASSAGTAGYGYTF	TGTGCCAGCAGCGCTGGGACAGCGGGCTATGGCTACACCTTC
.	.	TRBV24-1	TRBJ1-5	CATSEQNQPQHF	TGTGCCACCAGTGAGCAGAATCAGCCCCAGCATTTT
TRBD1	.	TRBV7-9	TRBJ2-3	CASSYGDRTTDTQYF	TGTGCCAGCAGCTATGGGGACAGGACCACAGATACGCAGTATTTT
TRBD2	.	TRBV28	TRBJ2-7	CASSDRLARYEQYF	TGTGCCAGCAGCGATCGACTAGCCCGCTACGAGCAGTACTTC
TRBD1	.	TRBV5-6	TRBJ1-5	CASSITGDSNQPQHF	TGTGCCAGCAGCATTACAGGGGATAGCAATCAGCCCCAGCATTTT
.	.	TRBV4-2	TRBJ2-2	CASSQDFMNTGELFF	TGTGCCAGCAGCCAAGATTTTATGAACACCGGGGAGCTGTTTTTT
.	few	TRBV19	TRBJ1-1	CASATGQTNTEAFF	TGTGCCAGCGCGACGGGACAAACGAACACTGAAGCTTTCTTT
.	.	TRBV4-1	TRBJ2-1	CASSHYSGASYNEQFF	TGCGCCAGCAGCCATTACAGCGGTGCCTCCTACAATGAGCAGTTCTTC
TRBD1	.	TRBV5-1	TRBJ2-2	CASNHNGQGNTGELFF	TGCGCCAGTAACCACAACGGACAGGGAAACACCGGGGAGCTGTTTTTT